The rows below give T cell receptor beta chains drawn from one sample of a study of blood T cell repertoires in COVID-19. Here immunoSEQ multiplex PCR was the method, and the copy in TCRdb shows in-frame clones only, minus some. The sample comprises tens of thousands of clones, about 80% of which are singletons, and about an eighth rests with the top ten. The specimen was peripheral blood. The receptor set was obtained from a woman in her seventies with acute or convalescent COVID-19. Each CDR3 is given with its conserved first and last residue. D genes are given only for firm matches. Clone sizes are given selectively: once, few, many, or a class where the clone is expanded.

clone size,V gene,J gene,D gene,CDR3 protein,CDR3 DNA
-,TRBV13,TRBJ2-1,-,CASSPPGFGVRFEQFF,TGTGCCAGCAGCCCCCCCGGTTTCGGGGTGCGTTTTGAGCAGTTCTTC
-,TRBV9,TRBJ1-2,-,CASSVVYPDYGYTF,TGTGCCAGCAGCGTAGTTTACCCAGACTATGGCTACACCTTC
-,TRBV13,TRBJ2-7,-,CASSLKGRHEQYF,TGTGCCAGCAGCTTAAAGGGGCGGCACGAGCAGTACTTC
-,TRBV5-1,TRBJ2-1,TRBD1,CASTRGLSYNEQFF,TGCGCCAGTACAAGGGGGCTTTCCTACAATGAGCAGTTCTTC
-,TRBV6-1,TRBJ2-5,TRBD2,CASSEDWGLGGRETQYF,TGTGCCAGCAGTGAAGATTGGGGACTAGGAGGGAGGGAGACCCAGTACTTC
-,TRBV21-1,TRBJ1-5,-,CASSPGTGVGNQPQHF,TGTGCCAGCAGCCCCGGGACAGGGGTGGGCAATCAGCCCCAGCATTTT
-,TRBV2,TRBJ2-5,-,CASARKETQYF,TGTGCCAGCGCCAGAAAAGAGACCCAGTACTTC
few,TRBV28,TRBJ1-1,TRBD1,CASSLVGQGARRTEAFF,TGTGCCAGCAGTTTAGTGGGACAGGGGGCGCGGAGGACTGAAGCTTTCTTT
-,TRBV5-5,TRBJ1-4,-,CASSFNPGLNEKLFF,TGTGCCAGCAGCTTTAATCCAGGGCTAAATGAAAAACTGTTTTTT
-,TRBV19,TRBJ1-5,-,CASSIDGRQPQHF,TGTGCCAGTAGTATAGATGGTAGACAGCCCCAGCATTTT
-,TRBV29-1,TRBJ2-1,-,CSVEVLGLVARHNEQFF,TGCAGCGTTGAAGTGCTTGGTTTGGTAGCGCGACACAATGAGCAGTTCTTC
-,TRBV6-2/TRBV6-3,TRBJ1-5,TRBD1,CASSPDREWSQPQHF,TGTGCCAGCAGCCCTGACAGGGAGTGGAGTCAGCCCCAGCATTTT
-,TRBV18,TRBJ1-5,TRBD1,CASSAGTANQPQHF,TGTGCCAGCTCAGCGGGGACAGCTAATCAGCCCCAGCATTTT
-,TRBV7-6,TRBJ2-3,TRBD2,CASSPAVTSGTDTQYF,TGTGCCAGCAGCCCCGCGGTGACTAGCGGCACAGATACGCAGTATTTT
-,TRBV27,TRBJ1-2,-,CASSFSGFRYGYTF,TGTGCCAGCAGTTTTTCCGGGTTCCGGTATGGCTACACCTTC
-,TRBV18,TRBJ2-5,-,CASSPRRYQETQYF,TGTGCCAGCTCACCAAGGAGGTACCAAGAGACCCAGTACTTC
-,TRBV28,TRBJ1-2,TRBD1,CASSQGAGNYGYTF,TGTGCCAGCAGTCAGGGGGCCGGTAACTATGGCTACACCTTC
-,TRBV27,TRBJ1-1,TRBD1,CASSSLFTGGTEAFF,TGTGCCAGCAGTTCTCTCTTTACAGGGGGCACTGAAGCTTTCTTT
-,TRBV28,TRBJ1-6,TRBD1,CASSLFGQGFYNSPLHF,TGTGCCAGCAGTTTATTTGGACAGGGGTTCTATAATTCACCCCTCCACTTT
-,TRBV18,TRBJ2-1,-,CASSPMGHMWFF,TGTGCCAGCTCACCAATGGGACATATGTGGTTCTTC
few,TRBV12-3/TRBV12-4,TRBJ1-1,TRBD1,CASSSGGRVEAFF,TGTGCCAGCAGTTCAGGGGGCAGGGTTGAAGCTTTCTTT
-,TRBV6-5,TRBJ2-7,-,CASSYSYSSYEQYF,TGTGCCAGCAGTTACTCGTACAGCTCCTACGAGCAGTACTTC
-,TRBV6-5,TRBJ1-1,TRBD1,CASSWGTVSSNTEAFF,TGTGCCAGCAGTTGGGGGACAGTATCTTCGAACACTGAAGCTTTCTTT
-,TRBV29-1,TRBJ1-6,-,CSTRAGENSPLHF,TGCAGCACCCGGGCGGGGGAAAATTCACCCCTCCACTTT
-,TRBV3-1/TRBV3-2,TRBJ2-2,TRBD2,CASSPSGTGELFF,TGTGCCAGCAGTCCTAGCGGAACCGGGGAGCTGTTTTTT
-,TRBV19,TRBJ1-5,TRBD1,CASSARPGQGNQPQHF,TGTGCCAGTAGTGCGAGACCGGGACAGGGGAATCAGCCCCAGCATTTT
-,TRBV6-5,TRBJ1-4,TRBD1,CASSSGGEKLFF,TGTGCCAGCAGTTCAGGGGGCGAAAAACTGTTTTTT
-,TRBV5-4,TRBJ2-1,TRBD2,CASSLLAGTTEVYNEQFF,TGTGCCAGCAGCCTACTAGCGGGGACCACCGAAGTCTACAATGAGCAGTTCTTC
-,TRBV29-1,TRBJ2-3,-,CSIVASASTDTQYF,TGCAGCATCGTAGCGAGCGCTAGCACAGATACGCAGTATTTT
-,TRBV7-9,TRBJ1-2,-,CASSPTDYGYTF,TGTGCCAGCAGCCCGACAGACTATGGCTACACCTTC
-,TRBV5-5,TRBJ2-7,TRBD1,CASSPGTASYEQYF,TGTGCCAGCAGCCCCGGGACAGCCTCCTACGAGCAGTACTTC
-,TRBV2,TRBJ2-2,TRBD2,CASSAGLAGELFF,TGTGCCAGCAGTGCGGGACTAGCGGGGGAGCTGTTTTTT
-,TRBV7-2,TRBJ2-1,-,CASSNGVYNEQFF,TGTGCCAGCAGCAACGGGGTCTACAATGAGCAGTTCTTC
-,TRBV7-7,TRBJ2-5,TRBD2,CASASGGGPQETQYF,TGTGCCAGCGCTAGCGGGGGAGGCCCCCAAGAGACCCAGTACTTC
-,TRBV6-5,TRBJ1-2,-,CASSQTGSDGYTF,TGTGCCAGCAGTCAAACAGGGTCTGATGGCTACACCTTC
-,TRBV7-6,TRBJ1-3,TRBD1,CASSARQGSVGNTIYF,TGTGCCAGCAGCGCCAGACAGGGAAGCGTTGGAAACACCATATATTTT
few,TRBV15,TRBJ1-1,-,CATSRPGRGTEAFF,TGTGCCACCAGCAGGCCCGGAAGGGGTACTGAAGCTTTCTTT
-,TRBV2,TRBJ1-2,TRBD1,CASTDRASNYGYTF,TGTGCCAGTACCGACAGGGCTTCTAACTATGGCTACACCTTC
-,TRBV6-5,TRBJ2-7,TRBD2,CASSTTSGTLYEQYF,TGTGCCAGCAGTACAACTAGCGGGACCCTCTACGAGCAGTACTTC
-,TRBV15,TRBJ2-7,-,CATSRGQGITYEQYF,TGTGCCACCAGCAGAGGTCAGGGGATCACCTACGAGCAGTACTTC
few,TRBV29-1,TRBJ1-1,-,CSVQDLGVAFF,TGCAGCGTTCAAGATCTAGGGGTGGCTTTCTTT
many,TRBV2,TRBJ2-7,TRBD2,CASSEGTSGVYEQYF,TGTGCCAGCAGTGAAGGGACTAGCGGGGTGTACGAGCAGTACTTC